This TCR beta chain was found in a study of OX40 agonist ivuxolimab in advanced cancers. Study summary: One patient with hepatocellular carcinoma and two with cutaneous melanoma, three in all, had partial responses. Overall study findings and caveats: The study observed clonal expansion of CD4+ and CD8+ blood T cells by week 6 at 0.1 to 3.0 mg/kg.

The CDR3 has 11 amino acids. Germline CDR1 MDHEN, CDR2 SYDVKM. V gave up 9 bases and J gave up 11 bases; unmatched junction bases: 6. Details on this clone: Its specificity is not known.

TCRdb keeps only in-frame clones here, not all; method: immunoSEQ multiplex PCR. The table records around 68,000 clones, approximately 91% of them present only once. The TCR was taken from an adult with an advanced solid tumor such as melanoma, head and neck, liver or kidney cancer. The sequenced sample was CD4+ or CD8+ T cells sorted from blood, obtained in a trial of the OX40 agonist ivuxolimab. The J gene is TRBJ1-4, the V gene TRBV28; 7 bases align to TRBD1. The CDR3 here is CASLRDSKLFF. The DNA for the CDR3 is TGTGCCAGTCTCCGGGACAGTAAACTGTTTTTT. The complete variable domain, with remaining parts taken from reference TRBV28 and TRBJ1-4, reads DVKVTQSSRYLVKRTGEKVFLECVQDMDHENMFWYRQDPGLGLRLIYFSYDVKMKEKGDIPEGYSVSREKKERFSLILESASTNQTSMYLCASLRDSKLFFGSGTQLSVL.